A selection of T cell receptor beta chains follows, all from one sample in a study of cytomegalovirus exposure and HLA in healthy donors. Sequenced by immunoSEQ multiplex PCR; TCRdb stores in-frame clones only, minus some. Of around 150,000 clones detected, about 80% appear once; the ten largest clones hold 1%. Sequenced: PBMCs. Source of these receptors: a woman in her 40s in good health and CMV-seronegative. The CDR3 runs from the conserved cysteine through the conserved F or W. Fields, in order: D gene, J gene, clone size, V gene, CDR3 protein, CDR3 DNA. A D gene is named only where the DNA matches it firmly. Part of the rows lack a size; the others show once, few, many or a class for expanded clones.

NA | TRBJ1-5 | NA | TRBV11-2 | CASSLDSGQPQHF | TGTGCCAGCAGCTTAGATAGCGGTCAGCCCCAGCATTTT
NA | TRBJ1-5 | NA | TRBV19 | CASSLEGDQPQHF | TGTGCCAGTAGTCTCGAGGGTGACCAGCCCCAGCATTTT
TRBD1 | TRBJ2-7 | NA | TRBV7-6 | CASSPLPTGTGNDEQYF | TGTGCCAGCAGCCCTCTTCCCACCGGGACAGGGAACGACGAGCAGTACTTC
TRBD2 | TRBJ2-3 | NA | TRBV9 | CASSATSGRAGATDTQYF | TGTGCCAGCAGCGCTACTAGCGGGAGGGCCGGAGCCACAGATACGCAGTATTTT
TRBD1 | TRBJ1-2 | NA | TRBV9 | CASSVGDSGGSRGYTF | TGTGCCAGCAGCGTCGGAGACTCAGGGGGCTCTCGGGGCTACACCTTC
TRBD1 | TRBJ1-2 | NA | TRBV19 | CASSPQLGQHYGYTF | TGTGCCAGTAGTCCCCAACTGGGACAGCACTATGGCTACACCTTC
NA | TRBJ1-1 | NA | TRBV7-6 | CASSLAPSVNTEAFF | TGTGCCAGCAGCTTAGCGCCCAGTGTGAACACTGAAGCTTTCTTT
NA | TRBJ1-3 | NA | TRBV7-2 | CASSFSYTIYF | TGTGCCAGCAGCTTTTCTTACACCATATATTTT
NA | TRBJ2-5 | NA | TRBV18 | CASSPQPHDTSQETQYF | TGTGCCAGCTCACCCCAACCCCACGACACCTCCCAAGAGACCCAGTACTTC
TRBD2 | TRBJ2-1 | once | TRBV29-1 | CSVVPSGDFSEQFF | TGCAGCGTTGTGCCCAGCGGGGATTTTAGTGAGCAGTTCTTC
NA | TRBJ2-3 | NA | TRBV11-3 | CASSLGGSTDTQYF | TGTGCCAGCAGCTTGGGAGGTAGCACAGATACGCAGTATTTT
TRBD1 | TRBJ1-5 | NA | TRBV2 | CASSEEQGAGQPQHF | TGTGCCAGCAGTGAAGAGCAGGGGGCAGGTCAGCCCCAGCATTTT